The T cell receptor beta chain under discussion was sequenced for a study of neurological immune-mediated disorders. Study-wide background: Relapsing-remitting disease affected some 31, and secondary progressive 3, of roughly 35 multiple sclerosis patients.

Study findings and constraints: CDR3 amino acid sequences found in expanded clones were never shared across subjects, suggesting private repertoires in all groups. Association with the multiple sclerosis repertoire cluster was not found for any clinical or MRI feature.

The V end was cut by 2 bases, the J end by 2 bases, with 10 bases between. Germline loops: CDR1 SQVTM, CDR2 ANQGSEA. CDR3 length: 15 amino acids. At least ten counts were recorded for this clonotype. Its specificity is unknown. The unsorted libraries were made from 2 million PBMCs kept at -80 C. TCRdb itself ran the 5' RACE reads through MiXCR, one entry per CDR3 protein. In the table there are about 60,000 distinct CDR3 sequences, 3.6% of which are singletons. The chain has TRBV29-1 and TRBJ2-6; D unresolved. Input material: PBMCs. This TCR was sampled from a man aged 25 to 40 with multiple sclerosis. Here the CDR3 DNA reads TGCAGCGTTGAAATCCGGGCTCCTGGGGCCAACGTCCTGACTTTC. Translation gives CSVEIRAPGANVLTF.